This TCR beta chain was found in a study of blood T cell repertoires in COVID-19. About the research overall: The United States, Italy and Spain were the sources of the acute and convalescent COVID-19 samples. Nucleic acid was either cDNA or gDNA, and it came from T cells, B-cell-depleted T cells, or PBMCs.

Trimming shortened V by 2 bases and J by 7 bases, and 13 bases separated the two germline ends. The germline CDR1 and CDR2 sequences are KGHDR and SFDVKD. The CDR3 totals 14 residues. Repertoires were generated with immunoSEQ multiplex PCR, while TCRdb's copy carries only in-frame clones and drops some. Here the sample spans under 100,000 clones, just under 85% being singletons. This receptor was identified in an elderly man with active or convalescent COVID-19. What was sequenced was peripheral blood. This sequence joins TRBV24-1 and TRBJ1-2; no definite D call. The CDR3 here is CATSDYGEGSGYTF. The DNA of the CDR3 is TGTGCCACCAGTGATTACGGGGAGGGATCTGGCTACACCTTC.